This entry lists 31 T cell receptor beta chains sequenced from one sample in a study of T cell repertoires in cytomegalovirus infection. A single record per CDR3 protein comes from TCRdb applying MiXCR to the reads. The data hold around 530,000 distinct CDR3 sequences, with 26% observed a single time. The sequenced material came from PBMCs. These receptors were obtained from a human donor in good health (CMV status not recorded). Some clones in this sample may be carry-over from other donors' samples.

The V gene is TRBV3-1, the J gene TRBJ1-1; possible D gene TRBD1, 5 bases. The CDR3 is 14 residues long. V was pared by 5 bases and J by 5 bases, with 15 bases between. CDR1 and CDR2 (germline): LGHDT, YNNKEL (reference sequence). CDR3 sequence (DNA): TGTGCCAGCAGCTACGGACACTTGGGGACTGAAGCTTTCTTT. It codes for CASSYGHLGTEAFF.

The chain recombines TRBV28 with TRBJ2-1; TRBD2 agrees at 9 bases. Trimming removed 7 bases from V and 9 bases from J; junction bases left unmatched: 13. There are 15 residues in the CDR3. Germline V gene lookup returns CDR1 MDHEN and CDR2 SYDVKM. Here the CDR3 reads CASIHSGASGIEQFF. In DNA, the CDR3 is TGTGCCAGCATCCATAGTGGGGCTAGCGGGATTGAGCAGTTCTTC.

The chain is built from TRBV7-8 and TRBJ2-7; 8 bases align to TRBD1. The CDR3 consists of 11 residues. The germline V gene encodes CDR1 SGHVS and CDR2 FQNEAQ. Unmatched junction bases numbered 0, after V lost 6 bases and J lost 5 bases. The DNA of the CDR3 is TGTGCCAGCAGGACAGGGGACGAGCAGTACTTC. This gives the protein CASRTGDEQYF.

This clonotype was seen many times. The genes are TRBV7-2 and TRBJ1-6; D call uncertain. This CDR3 region has 16 residues. Germline V gene sequence: CDR1 SGHTA, CDR2 FQGNSA. Trimming took off 2 bases at V and 7 bases at J, with 15 bases between the two ends. The CDR3 DNA follows: TGTGCCAGCAGCTTATTGGTCCCTGATAACAATTCACCCCTCCACTTT. It specifies CASSLLVPDNNSPLHF.

This clonotype occurred a few times. This rearrangement joins TRBV10-3 to TRBJ1-6; TRBD1 agrees at 7 bases. Germline V gives CDR1 ENHRY, CDR2 SYGVKD. CDR3 size: 15 residues. With V trimmed by 2 bases and J by 10 bases, 8 bases remained unmatched. The CDR3 DNA reads TGTGCCATCAGTGAGACCTACAGGGGTGACTCACCCCTCCACTTT. Its translation is CAISETYRGDSPLHF.

Here the CDR3 DNA reads TGTGCCAGTAGTACGGAAGGGAAACGGCAGCCCCAGCATTTT. Its protein product is CASSTEGKRQPQHF. This chain links TRBV19 with TRBJ1-5, with D uncertain. The CDR3 totals 14 residues. The germline V gene has CDR1 LNHDA and CDR2 SQIVND (reference sequence). Trimming left V 4 bases short and J 7 bases short, with 14 bases between.

The CDR3 loop is CASSQLANSYEQYF. CDR3 DNA: TGCGCCAGCAGCCAACTAGCGAATTCCTACGAGCAGTACTTC. The rearrangement uses TRBV4-1 and TRBJ2-7, with D possibly matching TRBD2 (6 bases). With 2 bases removed from V and 1 base from J, the gap between germline ends came to 9 bases. Germline lookup yields CDR1 MGHRA and CDR2 YSYEKL. The CDR3 is 14 amino acids.

This clonotype was recorded a few times. This chain uses TRBV4-2 with TRBJ2-1; the match to TRBD2 covers 15 bases. V gave up 1 base and J gave up 7 bases; unmatched junction bases: 11. The germline V gene encodes CDR1 LGHNA and CDR2 YNFKEQ. The CDR3 spans 19 residues. CDR3 in amino acids: CASSQGPGTSGRLTNEQFF. For the CDR3, the DNA is TGTGCCAGCAGCCAAGGTCCCGGGACTAGCGGGAGGCTGACGAATGAGCAGTTCTTC.

The chain is built from TRBV24-1 and TRBJ2-1; 7 nucleotides match TRBD2. The V and J ends lost 3 bases and 3 bases, in that order; junction bases with no gene match: 7. The CDR3 has 16 residues. Per germline, CDR1 KGHDR and CDR2 SFDVKD. The CDR3 region has the DNA TGTGCCACCAGTGATCCTGGACTAGATGGCTACAATGAGCAGTTCTTC. It yields the protein CATSDPGLDGYNEQFF.

V is TRBV25-1 and J is TRBJ1-1; 9 bases are a match to TRBD1. After removal of 4 bases from V and 3 bases from J, the junction contained 3 bases not matched to a gene. Germline V gene lookup returns CDR1 MGHDK and CDR2 SYGVNS. The CDR3 contains 14 residues. For the CDR3, the DNA is TGTGCCAGCAGTGGCCGGGACAGGGACACTGAAGCTTTCTTT. Its translation: CASSGRDRDTEAFF.

In this sample, this clonotype turned up a few times. The chain combines TRBV19 with TRBJ2-1; weak D call: TRBD2 (5 bases). CDR1 and CDR2 from the germline V gene are LNHDA and SQIVND (reference sequence). Trimming left V 4 bases short and J 0 bases short, with 10 bases between. The CDR3 totals 15 residues. The CDR3 DNA reads TGTGCCAGTAGTACCGACTACAACTCCTACAATGAGCAGTTCTTC. Encoded protein: CASSTDYNSYNEQFF.

This clonotype has just a few counts. The V and J genes are TRBV6-2 or TRBV6-3 and TRBJ2-1; D is possibly TRBD2 (6 bases). From germline, CDR1 is MNHEY and CDR2 SVGEGT. Deletions cut 0 bases from V and 6 bases from J, with 9 bases between. There are 14 residues in the CDR3. The CDR3 nucleotides read TGTGCCAGCAGTTACTCGACTAGACGCAATGAGCAGTTCTTC. Amino acids: CASSYSTRRNEQFF.

A few counts support this clonotype. The V and J genes are TRBV4-1 and TRBJ2-3; 13 positions match TRBD2. The germline CDR1 and CDR2 sequences are MGHRA and YSYEKL. J gave up 4 bases and V 0 bases, and 4 bases lay outside the gene matches. This CDR3 contains 17 residues. CDR3 loop: CASSQEGTSGGADTQYF. CDR3 DNA sequence: TGCGCCAGCAGCCAAGAGGGAACTAGCGGGGGGGCAGATACGCAGTATTTT.

This clonotype was seen just once. The rearrangement joins TRBV9 to TRBJ2-6, with D perhaps assigned TRBD1 or TRBD2 (5 bases each). The CDR3 contains 15 residues. V shed 0 bases and J shed 3 bases, with 7 bases lying between them. Germline CDR1 reads SGDLS; CDR2 reads YYNGEE. CDR3 DNA: TGTGCCAGCAGCGTAGTGGGGGTTGGGGCCAACGTCCTGACTTTC. It specifies CASSVVGVGANVLTF.

The V call is TRBV6-4, the J call TRBJ2-1; TRBD2 agrees at 8 bases. J was trimmed by 4 bases and V by 3 bases; bases with no gene match: 5. The CDR3 spans 15 residues. The germline V gene encodes CDR1 MRHNA and CDR2 SNTAGT. CDR3 DNA sequence: TGTGCCAGCAGTGAAACTAGCGGAGATTACAATGAGCAGTTCTTC. The encoded protein is CASSETSGDYNEQFF.

This clonotype appeared many times. J is TRBJ1-2 and V is TRBV7-3, with TRBD1 as a possible D gene (5 bases). CDR1 is SGHTA and CDR2 is FQGTGA in the germline V gene. The CDR3 loop spans 17 amino acids. Trimming took off 4 bases at V and 6 bases at J, with 24 bases between the two ends. CDR3 in DNA: TGTGCCAGCAGCTCTGGGGGGGGTCGAGCGGGTTCGGATGGCTACACCTTC. Its protein is CASSSGGGRAGSDGYTF.

Here the CDR3 reads CASTIGNTIYF. CDR3 nucleotide sequence: TGTGCCAGCACGATAGGAAACACCATATATTTT. V gene TRBV12-3 or TRBV12-4 combines with J gene TRBJ1-3, with D hard to call. Trimming cost V 7 bases and J 4 bases, with 5 bases left between them. The CDR3 is made up of 11 amino acids.

The chain carries TRBV12-3 or TRBV12-4 and TRBJ2-7; D is possibly TRBD1 (5 bases). This CDR3 spans 14 amino acids. Trimming left V 6 bases short and J 5 bases short, with 17 bases between. The CDR3 DNA is TGTGCCAGCAGCGCTCAGGGTATATCCGACGAGCAGTACTTC. As protein: CASSAQGISDEQYF.

The chain carries TRBV25-1 and TRBJ2-5; possible D gene TRBD2, 5 bases. The CDR3 contains 14 residues. In germline, CDR1 is MGHDK, CDR2 SYGVNS. Between the trimmed V and J ends, which lost 0 bases and 4 bases, there was a span of 9 bases. CDR3 loop: CASSEYAGGETQYF. In DNA, the CDR3 is TGTGCCAGCAGTGAATACGCCGGAGGAGAGACCCAGTACTTC.

This clonotype was observed a handful of times. V gene TRBV6-2 or TRBV6-3 combines with J gene TRBJ2-1; 8 bases are a match to TRBD2. The CDR3 loop spans 15 amino acids. The J segment lost 8 bases and the V segment lost 6 bases, leaving 12 bases of the junction unmatched. In germline, CDR1 is MNHEY, CDR2 SVGEGT. CDR3 sequence: CASRTLSGSDDEQFF. In nucleotides, the CDR3 is TGTGCCAGCAGGACCCTCAGCGGGAGTGATGATGAGCAGTTCTTC.

The V gene is TRBV6-2 or TRBV6-3, the J gene TRBJ2-4; the D gene is possibly TRBD2 (5 bases). The CDR3 runs to 16 residues. V lost 2 bases and J 7 bases, leaving 18 bases between the germline ends. Germline V lookup: CDR1 MNHEY, CDR2 SVGEGT. CDR3 region: CASSYVEGRRINIQYF. In DNA form, the CDR3 reads TGTGCCAGCAGTTACGTCGAGGGCAGGCGTATCAACATTCAGTACTTC.

This clonotype has ten or more counts. This chain joins TRBV6-2 or TRBV6-3 and TRBJ2-1, with 9 bases aligning to TRBD2. V lost 9 bases and J lost 4; bases outside the gene matches: 7. This CDR3 is 14 amino acids long. In germline, CDR1 is MNHEY, CDR2 SVGEGT. The CDR3 sequence: CASTGTSPYNEQFF. DNA of the CDR3: TGTGCCAGTACCGGGACTAGCCCATACAATGAGCAGTTCTTC.

J is TRBJ2-3 and V is TRBV5-6, with 11 positions matching TRBD2. The CDR3 contains 17 residues. Germline trimming cut 4 bases from V and 4 bases from J; bases unmatched to any gene: 11. CDR1 and CDR2 from the germline V gene are SGHDT and YYEEEE. In DNA form, the CDR3 reads TGTGCCAGCAGCCGTGTATTACTAGCGGGAGAGGCAGATACGCAGTATTTT. Amino acid sequence: CASSRVLLAGEADTQYF.

This clonotype turned up a few times. J is TRBJ1-5 and V is TRBV12-3 or TRBV12-4, with D maybe TRBD1 (5 bases). V lost 3 bases and J 1 base, leaving 16 bases between the germline ends. This CDR3 spans 17 amino acids. DNA for the CDR3: TGTGCCAGCAGTTTTGCGGGGGTGGGGCACAGCAATCAGCCCCAGCATTTT. Its translation is CASSFAGVGHSNQPQHF.

In this sample, this clonotype turned up a few times. This sequence joins TRBV6-6 and TRBJ2-3; D is unresolved. The CDR3 consists of 16 residues. V lost 0 bases to trimming and J lost 0 bases, with 10 bases between them. Germline assignment: CDR1 MNHNY and CDR2 SVGAGI (reference sequence). CDR3 coding DNA: TGTGCCAGCAGTTACTCGACCAGGCCGAGCACAGATACGCAGTATTTT. It specifies CASSYSTRPSTDTQYF.

The rearrangement links TRBV20-1 to TRBJ2-1; 9 bases are shared with TRBD2. The CDR3 is 14 residues long. V shed 6 bases and J 4 bases; nucleotides not matched to a gene: 7. Germline loops: CDR1 DFQATT, CDR2 SNEGSKA (reference sequence). As DNA, the CDR3 is TGCAGTGCGCCCACTAGCGGGCTTTACAATGAGCAGTTCTTC. It is translated as CSAPTSGLYNEQFF.

This chain joins TRBV2 and TRBJ2-1; D may be TRBD1 or TRBD2 (5 bases each). CDR1 is SNHLY, CDR2 FYNNEI, per germline. V lost 10 bases to trimming and J lost 12 bases, with 13 bases between them. The CDR3 runs to 10 residues. The CDR3 DNA reads TGTGCCACCCTTGGGGGAAGGCAGTTCTTC. Amino acids: CATLGGRQFF.

This clonotype was recorded a few times. The V and J genes are TRBV7-9 and TRBJ2-3; 7 bases match TRBD1. Trimming took 5 bases from V and 3 from J; bases not matched to a gene: 11. CDR1 is SEHNR, CDR2 FQNEAQ, per germline (reference sequence). The CDR3 has 16 residues. The CDR3: CASSPNFGQATDTQYF. The CDR3 nucleotides are TGTGCCAGCAGCCCCAACTTCGGACAGGCAACAGATACGCAGTATTTT. Drawing the rest from reference TRBV7-9 and TRBJ2-3, the complete variable domain is DTGVSQNPRHKITKRGQNVTFRCDPISEHNRLYWYRQTLGQGPEFLTYFQNEAQLEKSRLLSDRFSAERPKGSFSTLEIQRTEQGDSAMYLCASSPNFGQATDTQYFGPGTRLTVL.

The chain couples TRBV11-3 to TRBJ2-7, with TRBD2 identical over 9 bases. CDR1 is SGHNT, CDR2 YENEEA, per germline. With 5 bases clipped from V and 7 bases from J, the junction kept 6 bases outside the gene matches. This CDR3 region has 13 residues. The CDR3 reads CASSTTSGSEQYV. The CDR3 DNA reads as TGTGCCAGCAGCACTACTAGCGGGTCAGAGCAGTACGTC.

The chain employs TRBV6-2 or TRBV6-3 and TRBJ2-1; D is perhaps TRBD2 (6 bases). CDR1 and CDR2 from the germline V gene are MNHEY and SVGEGT. V was clipped by 5 bases and J by 0 bases, with 23 bases between them. The CDR3 runs 19 residues. The CDR3 sequence: CASSRPRPSSASSYNEQFF. The CDR3 bases are TGTGCCAGCAGTCGGCCCCGACCCTCTAGCGCGAGCTCCTACAATGAGCAGTTCTTC.

The chain has TRBV2 and TRBJ1-1; D is perhaps TRBD1 (5 bases). CDR1 and CDR2 from the germline V gene are SNHLY and FYNNEI. The CDR3 length is 15 residues. The V end was cut by 6 bases, the J end by 6 bases, with 20 bases between. The CDR3 loop reads CASRSDGANGAEAFF. The CDR3 coding sequence is TGTGCCAGCAGAAGCGACGGGGCGAACGGCGCTGAAGCTTTCTTT. The full variable domain, its missing parts supplied by reference TRBV2 and TRBJ1-1, is EPEVTQTPSHQVTQMGQEVILRCVPISNHLYFYWYRQILGQKVEFLVSFYNNEISEKSEIFDDQFSVERPDGSNFTLKIRSTKLEDSAMYFCASRSDGANGAEAFFGQGTRLTVV.